This T cell receptor (beta chain) was sequenced during a study of blood T cell repertoires in COVID-19 (dated by TCRdb to 2020 to 2022). As for the study more broadly: Samples covering the acute and convalescent phases of COVID-19 were provided by collaborators in the United States, Italy and Spain. The material from the prospective study consisted of cDNA or gDNA derived from T cells, B-cell-depleted T cells, or PBMCs. Deeply sampled blood TCRbeta repertoires from subjects exposed to, actively infected with, or recovered from COVID-19 were included in the dataset. The repertoires were made available in a free public database intended to serve as a resource for research on the immune response to SARS-CoV-2. Samples were obtained from the ongoing ImmuneRACE study (first 160 participants) and from some 1,300 subjects provided by 6 global collaborators. The sample metadata nearly always contained a de-identified subject ID, COVID-19 status, age in years and sex. Where HLA class I and class II types were available, the types were taken from metadata supplied by the sample provider, not from assay-based typing.

The collaborating institutions used their own protocols to collect whole blood in K2EDTA tubes. For TCRbeta analysis, collaborators shipped samples as frozen whole blood, isolated PBMCs, or DNA extracted from either of those sample types. TCRbeta CDR3 regions were amplified from genomic DNA using the immunoSEQ Assay, a bias-controlled multiplex PCR. The authors processed their data as follows. The number of nucleated cells in each sample was estimated by amplification of reference gene primers within the assay. To quantify the absolute abundance of each unique TCRbeta CDR3 rearrangement, sequence reads were collapsed and filtered. Productive Simpson clonality was computed per sample as the square root of Simpson's diversity index over productive rearrangements. TCRdb took over this immuneACCESS table, retaining in-frame rearrangements with V and J assigned. Such tables are incomplete; in checked studies, under half of the missing clones stem from an unresolved V gene, and the remainder is unexplained. That table is the source of V, J and clone size, and D and trimming were worked out from the DNA. This sample gives roughly 110,000 clones in total; around 86% of them show up just once. The ten largest clones represent 4% to 5% of the sample.

Reading the germline V gene (reference sequence) gives CDR1 GTSNPN and CDR2 SVGIG. Trimming at the junction amounts to 6 bases on V and 6 bases on J, and the germline ends lie 12 bases apart. CDR3 length: 13 amino acids, cysteine to phenylalanine. Of all the DNA, just the CDR3 is kept, 39 bases in frame from base 1. Remarks on this clone: The target of this receptor is not known. No base quality information exists; no much larger clone differs at one position.

What the study reported, not specific to this receptor: How much clinical and demographic metadata was included differed by source and by participant, and the metadata was provided uncurated.

The source of this sequence is a man between 40 and 49 years old with acute or convalescent COVID-19. Sequenced: peripheral blood. This receptor chain uses TRBV30 and TRBJ1-6, with no confident D gene call. CDR3 loop: CACPRGSNSPLHF. The DNA is TGTGCCTGCCCCCGGGGTAGTAATTCACCCCTCCACTTT.